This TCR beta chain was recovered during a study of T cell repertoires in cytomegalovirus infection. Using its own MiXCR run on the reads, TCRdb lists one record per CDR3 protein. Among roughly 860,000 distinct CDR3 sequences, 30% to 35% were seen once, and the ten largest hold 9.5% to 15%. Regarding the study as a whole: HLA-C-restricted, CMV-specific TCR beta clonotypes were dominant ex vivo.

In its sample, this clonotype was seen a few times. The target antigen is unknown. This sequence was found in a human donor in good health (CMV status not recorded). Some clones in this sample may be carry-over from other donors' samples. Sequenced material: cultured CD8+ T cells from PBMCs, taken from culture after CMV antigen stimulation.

The CDR3, as DNA: TGTGCCAGCAGCTTAGTCTGGCGGGGGGGATACAATGAGCAGTTCTTC. This codes for CASSLVWRGGYNEQFF. The chain links TRBV11-2 to TRBJ2-1; 9 bases are shared with TRBD2. The CDR3 covers 16 residues. V shed 1 base, J shed 4 bases, and the junction held 5 bases outside the gene matches. The germline V gene has CDR1 SGHAT and CDR2 FQNNGV. Supplemented by reference TRBV11-2 and TRBJ2-1, the full variable domain reads EAGVAQSPRYKIIEKRQSVAFWCNPISGHATLYWYQQILGQGPKLLIQFQNNGVVDDSQLPKDRFSAERLKGVDSTLKIQPAKLEDSAVYLCASSLVWRGGYNEQFFGPGTRLTVL.